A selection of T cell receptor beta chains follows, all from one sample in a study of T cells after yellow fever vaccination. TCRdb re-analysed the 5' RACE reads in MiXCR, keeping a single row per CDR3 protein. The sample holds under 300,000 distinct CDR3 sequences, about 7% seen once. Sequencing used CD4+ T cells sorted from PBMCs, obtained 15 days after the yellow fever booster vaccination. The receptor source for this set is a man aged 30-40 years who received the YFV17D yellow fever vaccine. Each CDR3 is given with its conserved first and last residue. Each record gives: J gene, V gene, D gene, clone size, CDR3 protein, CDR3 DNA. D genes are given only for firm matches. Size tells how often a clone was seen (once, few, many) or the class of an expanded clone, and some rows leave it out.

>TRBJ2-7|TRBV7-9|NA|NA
CASSPGQSSYEQYF
TGTGCCAGCAGCCCCGGACAGAGCTCCTACGAGCAGTACTTC
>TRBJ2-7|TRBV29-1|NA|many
CSRKLGGPTYEQYF
TGCAGCAGGAAATTGGGTGGCCCGACCTACGAGCAGTACTTC
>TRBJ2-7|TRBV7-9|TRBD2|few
CASSWLSGKQYEQYF
TGTGCCAGCAGCTGGCTTAGCGGGAAACAGTACGAGCAGTACTTC
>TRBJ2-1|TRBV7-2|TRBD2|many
CASSLGLAVSYNEQFF
TGTGCCAGCAGCTTAGGACTAGCGGTCTCCTACAATGAGCAGTTCTTC
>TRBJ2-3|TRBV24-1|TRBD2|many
CATSDSLAEDTQYF
TGTGCCACCAGTGATTCGCTAGCGGAAGATACGCAGTATTTT
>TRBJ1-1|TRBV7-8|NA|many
CASSLAFRNTEAFF
TGTGCCAGCAGCTTAGCGTTCAGGAACACTGAAGCTTTCTTT
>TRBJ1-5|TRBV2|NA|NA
CASSPSGVAAQPQHF
TGTGCCAGCAGTCCAAGTGGGGTAGCTGCTCAGCCCCAGCATTTT
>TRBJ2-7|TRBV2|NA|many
CASFWTGTYEQYF
TGTGCCAGCTTTTGGACTGGAACCTACGAGCAGTACTTC
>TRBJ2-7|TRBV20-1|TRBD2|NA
CSATLAGPFEQYF
TGCAGTGCTACACTAGCGGGACCCTTCGAGCAGTACTTC
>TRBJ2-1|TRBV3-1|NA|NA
CASSRRDRSPFF
TGTGCCAGCAGCCGCCGGGACCGTTCCCCGTTCTTC
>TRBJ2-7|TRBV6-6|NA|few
CASSKRNYEQYF
TGTGCCAGCAGTAAACGCAACTACGAGCAGTACTTC
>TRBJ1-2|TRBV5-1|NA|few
CASSLEINYGYTF
TGCGCCAGCAGCTTGGAGATTAACTATGGCTACACCTTC
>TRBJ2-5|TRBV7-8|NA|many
CASSSALGGEETQYF
TGTGCCAGCAGCTCCGCGCTGGGGGGAGAAGAGACCCAGTACTTC
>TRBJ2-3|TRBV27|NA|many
CASSPFGNTQYF
TGTGCCAGCAGTCCCTTCGGGAATACGCAGTATTTT
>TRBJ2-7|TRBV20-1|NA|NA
CSPPRSSYEQYF
TGCAGTCCTCCCAGGAGCTCCTACGAGCAGTACTTC